This T cell receptor (beta chain) originates from a study of blood T cell repertoires in COVID-19. The overall study: The United States, Italy and Spain supplied acute and convalescent COVID-19 samples. PBMCs, B-cell-depleted T cells, or T cells were the source of the cDNA or gDNA that made up the material.

Per the germline V gene, CDR1 is LGHDT and CDR2 is YNNKEL (reference sequence). The CDR3 runs to 11 residues. With 7 bases removed from V and 6 bases from J, the gap between germline ends came to 6 bases. Original processing methods: It was from reference gene primer amplification that nucleated cell counts were estimated. This table comes from immunoSEQ multiplex PCR, and its TCRdb copy is limited to in-frame clones, with some not included. That table furnishes V, J and clone size, whereas the DNA furnished D and trimming. This sample has 230,000 or so clones, with 65% to 90% found just once. The source is a man aged 35-49 years who had recovered from COVID-19. The chain carries TRBV3-1 (or the pseudogene TRBV3-2) and TRBJ1-4; D might be TRBD1 (5 bases). Material: peripheral blood. CDR3 nucleotide sequence: TGTGCCAGCAAGGGGTATGAAAAACTGTTTTTT. This sequence encodes CASKGYEKLFF.